The 12 T cell receptor beta chains in this list originate from one sample, sequenced in a study of blood T cells in healthy people across ages. A second PCR, run for 7 to 11 cycles, used a sample-barcoded 5' primer plus a J-beta primer mix. TCRdb ran MiXCR on the 5' RACE reads and lists one entry per CDR3 protein. This table holds around 1,000,000 distinct CDR3 sequences, approximately 25% found once. The same sample was also studied in work on T cells of mothers and their children.

Source material: blood. The receptors originated from a girl under 10 years old in good health.

In this sample, this clonotype turned up a few times. The gene calls are TRBV5-1 and TRBJ2-2; D assignment may be TRBD1 or TRBD2 (5 bases each). CDR3 length: 16 amino acids. Trimming removed 4 bases at V and 2 bases at J, with 15 bases between. Per germline, CDR1 SGHRS and CDR2 YFSETQ. The CDR3 is CASSPRDGGNTGELFF. The CDR3 DNA reads TGCGCCAGCAGCCCTCGGGACGGAGGAAACACCGGGGAGCTGTTTTTT.

DNA for the CDR3: TGTGCCAGCAGCGATCCGGGACAGCACTATGGCTACACCTTC. This translates into CASSDPGQHYGYTF. The chain is built from TRBV28 and TRBJ1-2; 7 bases map to TRBD1. Germline V gene sequence: CDR1 MDHEN, CDR2 SYDVKM. V trimming: 6 bases; J trimming: 3 bases; junction bases outside the gene matches: 7. This CDR3 region has 14 residues.

The chain employs TRBV28 and TRBJ2-3, with 15 bases fitting TRBD2. V lost 3 bases, J lost 2 bases, and 9 bases stayed unmatched. CDR1 MDHEN and CDR2 SYDVKM come from the germline V gene. The CDR3 consists of 19 residues. The CDR3 spells CASSFMGLAGGGFTDTQYF. The CDR3 nucleotides are TGTGCCAGCAGTTTTATGGGACTAGCGGGAGGAGGTTTCACAGATACGCAGTATTTT.

This clonotype was counted only a few times. This chain connects TRBV5-6 to TRBJ1-6, with D maybe TRBD1 (5 bases). Germline CDR1 and CDR2: SGHDT and YYEEEE. This CDR3 is 16 amino acids long. V was cut by 5 bases and J by 0 bases, with 12 bases left in between. In DNA form, the CDR3 reads TGTGCCAGCAGACGGGGCCTCAACTCCTATAATTCACCCCTCCACTTT. Its protein is CASRRGLNSYNSPLHF. The full variable domain, with the rest looked up from reference TRBV5-6 and TRBJ1-6, is DAGVTQSPTHLIKTRGQQVTLRCSPKSGHDTVSWYQQALGQGPQFIFQYYEEEERQRGNFPDRFSGHQFPNYSSELNVNALLLGDSALYLCASRRGLNSYNSPLHFGNGTRLTVT.

This clonotype was observed a handful of times. The gene calls are TRBV25-1 and TRBJ2-7; no clear D gene. V was cut by 4 bases and J by 5 bases, with 12 bases left in between. This CDR3 is 13 amino acids long. CDR1 and CDR2 from the germline V gene are MGHDK and SYGVNS. CDR3 nucleotides: TGTGCCAGCAGTGTCAATGCTTTCGACGAGCAGTACTTC. Translated: CASSVNAFDEQYF.

This chain connects TRBV7-2 to TRBJ1-2; D might be TRBD1 (6 bases). Germline CDR1 reads SGHTA; CDR2 reads FQGNSA. V lost 5 bases and J lost 4, with 14 bases in between. The CDR3 runs 14 residues. This chain's CDR3 is CASSQKTGPYGYTF. In nucleotides, the CDR3 is TGTGCCAGCAGCCAGAAGACAGGCCCCTATGGCTACACCTTC.

The CDR3 sequence: CASSTGGTPLPNEQFF. For the CDR3, the DNA is TGTGCCAGCAGCACCGGAGGGACTCCACTACCCAATGAGCAGTTCTTC. The chain couples TRBV4-2 to TRBJ2-5, with D tentatively TRBD2 (6 bases). TRBJ2-1 explains the end of the DNA better; the J call may be wrong. The germline CDR1 and CDR2 sequences are LGHNA and YNFKEQ. The CDR3 runs to 16 residues.

The chain couples TRBV29-1 to TRBJ1-4, with D perhaps TRBD1 (6 bases). The CDR3 totals 13 residues. Between the trimmed V and J ends, which lost 7 bases and 6 bases, there was a span of 15 bases. Per germline, CDR1 SQVTM and CDR2 ANQGSEA. DNA for the CDR3: TGCAGCGGAGTACAGGGTTACGATGAAAAACTGTTTTTT. Amino acid sequence: CSGVQGYDEKLFF. Using reference TRBV29-1 and TRBJ1-4 for the parts outside the CDR3, the full variable domain is SAVISQKPSRDICQRGTSLTIQCQVDSQVTMMFWYRQQPGQSLTLIATANQGSEATYESGFVIDKFPISRPNLTFSTLTVSNMSPEDSSIYLCSGVQGYDEKLFFGSGTQLSVL.

The gene calls are TRBV29-1 and TRBJ2-7, with 10 bases lining up with TRBD2. V was pared by 6 bases and J by 5 bases, with 7 bases of the junction left unmatched. Germline CDR1 is SQVTM and CDR2 is ANQGSEA. The CDR3 extends over 13 amino acids. The CDR3 sequence is CSVRTSGNHEQYF. The CDR3 coding sequence is TGCAGCGTGAGGACTAGCGGCAATCACGAGCAGTACTTC.

This clonotype was detected only a few times. V usage is TRBV15 and J usage is TRBJ2-1, with 8 bases aligning to TRBD1. The CDR3 has 15 amino acids. In germline, CDR1 is LNHNV, CDR2 YYDKDF (reference sequence). V lost 5 bases, J lost 0 bases, and 3 bases stayed unmatched. The CDR3 sequence is CATSADRGSYNEQFF. Here the CDR3 DNA reads TGTGCCACCAGCGCCGACAGGGGCTCCTACAATGAGCAGTTCTTC.

Points on this clonotype: One end of the junction varies from germline; a read error may be responsible. This chain joins TRBV6-2 or TRBV6-3 and TRBJ2-5; no reliable D call. Judging by the DNA end, TRBJ2-1 fits better; the J call may be wrong. CDR3 length equals 11 residues. The germline V gene has CDR1 MNHEY and CDR2 SVGEGT. The CDR3 nucleotides are TGTGCCAGCACTTACCTCAATGAGCAGTTCTTC. This translates into CASTYLNEQFF.

In this sample, this clonotype turned up a few times. This chain uses TRBV29-1 with TRBJ1-1; TRBD1 aligns across 8 bases. In germline, CDR1 is SQVTM, CDR2 ANQGSEA. The CDR3 sequence is 13 residues long. The junction had 6 bases not matched to a gene; V was cut back by 4 bases and J by 5 bases. The CDR3 here is CSVGAGGMTEAFF. DNA of the CDR3: TGCAGCGTTGGGGCAGGGGGCATGACTGAAGCTTTCTTT.